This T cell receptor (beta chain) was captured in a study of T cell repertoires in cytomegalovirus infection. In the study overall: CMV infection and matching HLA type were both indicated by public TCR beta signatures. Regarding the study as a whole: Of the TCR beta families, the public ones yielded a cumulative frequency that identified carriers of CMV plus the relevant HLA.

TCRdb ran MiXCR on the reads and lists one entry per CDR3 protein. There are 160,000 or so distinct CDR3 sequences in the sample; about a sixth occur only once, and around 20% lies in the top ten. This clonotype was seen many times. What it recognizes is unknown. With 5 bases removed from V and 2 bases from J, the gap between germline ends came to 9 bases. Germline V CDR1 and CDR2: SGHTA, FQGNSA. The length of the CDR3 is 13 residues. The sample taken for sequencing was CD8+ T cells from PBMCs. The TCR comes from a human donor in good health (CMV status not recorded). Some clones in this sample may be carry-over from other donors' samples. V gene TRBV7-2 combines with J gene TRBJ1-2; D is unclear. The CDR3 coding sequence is TGTGCCAGCAGCCTCGGGGAAAACTATGGCTACACCTTC. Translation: CASSLGENYGYTF.